The clone carrying this TCR beta chain was recorded a few times. Antigen: not known. It was with a sample-barcoded 5' primer and a J-beta primer mix that a second PCR of about 7 to 12 cycles was run. Sequencing of every sample gave 3 million or more CDR3-containing paired-end reads. Via MiXCR, TCRdb re-called the 5' RACE reads, giving one row per CDR3 protein. The profile covers roughly 1.5 million distinct CDR3 sequences, with roughly 43% appearing a single time and around 4% taken by the ten largest. This specimen belongs to a study of blood T cells in healthy people across ages. CDR1 and CDR2 from the germline V gene are GTSNPN and SVGIG (reference sequence). The CDR3 runs to 14 residues. The ends were cut back, 5 bases at V and 2 bases at J, with 13 bases in the middle. General observations from the study: Researchers deemed the diversity estimates from one million T cells underestimates.

The sample taken for sequencing was blood. The V and J genes are TRBV30 and TRBJ2-1, with D possibly matching TRBD1 (6 bases). The TCR comes from a woman under 30 in good health. The CDR3 here is CAWQTGTTYNEQFF. CDR3 in DNA: TGTGCCTGGCAGACCGGGACAACCTACAATGAGCAGTTCTTC.